This T cell receptor beta chain was sequenced for a study of OX40 agonist ivuxolimab in advanced cancers. Overall study results and limits: CD4+ and CD8+ T cells in blood underwent clonal expansion by week 6 at 0.1 to 3.0 mg/kg.

Assay used: immunoSEQ multiplex PCR; TCRdb lists only in-frame clones, some missing. The sample has 50,000 to 65,000 clones, more than 80% seen once. Comment on this clone: Antigen unknown.

With 3 bases removed from V and 3 bases from J, the gap between germline ends came to 9 bases. The germline gives CDR1 LNHDA, CDR2 SQIVND (reference sequence). This CDR3 is 14 amino acids long. The origin of this receptor is an adult with an advanced solid tumor such as melanoma, head and neck, liver or kidney cancer. The chain employs TRBV19 and TRBJ1-5, with D hard to call. The source material was CD4+ or CD8+ T cells sorted from blood, sampled in a trial of the OX40 agonist ivuxolimab. CDR3 nucleotides: TGTGCCAGTAGTATTCGACCGATCAATCAGCCCCAGCATTTT. Amino acid sequence: CASSIRPINQPQHF.